Sequencing of this T cell receptor (beta chain) was carried out in a study of T cells after yellow fever vaccination. Study observations and caveats: The booster saw the reappearance of most primary-vaccination clones (around 96% CD4, less than 90% CD8). Some clonotypes were seen in both the CD4 and the CD8 compartments. These made up a small share and likely arose from convergent recombination.

With V trimmed by 5 bases and J by 0 bases, 12 bases remained unmatched. Germline CDR1 reads SGHRS; CDR2 reads YFSETQ. The CDR3 contains 18 residues. TCRdb processed the 5' RACE reads anew with MiXCR; each CDR3 protein has one entry. The table records about 300,000 distinct CDR3 sequences, about 6.9% of them present only once. As for this clonotype: Its specificity is unknown.

The TCR comes from a man between 18 and 35 years old who received the YFV17D yellow fever vaccine. The rearrangement uses TRBV5-1 and TRBJ2-1; TRBD2 matches at 9 bases. The sample was PBMCs, taken about 49 days after the first yellow fever vaccination. CDR3 loop: CASRPPVSGGSSYNEQFF. Written as DNA, the CDR3 is TGCGCCAGCAGGCCCCCCGTTAGCGGGGGAAGCTCCTACAATGAGCAGTTCTTC.